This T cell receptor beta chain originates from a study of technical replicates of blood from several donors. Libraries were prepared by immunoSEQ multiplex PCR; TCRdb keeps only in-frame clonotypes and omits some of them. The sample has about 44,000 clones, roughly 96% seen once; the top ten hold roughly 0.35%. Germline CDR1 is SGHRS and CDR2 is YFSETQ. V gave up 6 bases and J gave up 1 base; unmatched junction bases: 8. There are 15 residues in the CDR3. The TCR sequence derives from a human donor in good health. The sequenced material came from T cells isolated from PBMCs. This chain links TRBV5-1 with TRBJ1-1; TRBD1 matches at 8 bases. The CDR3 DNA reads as TGCGCCAGCACCCAGGGGGCTGGGGCGAACACTGAAGCTTTCTTT. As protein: CASTQGAGANTEAFF.